Sequencing of this T cell receptor beta chain was carried out in a study of CD8+ T cells in alopecia areata. The overall study: At a dose of 5 to 10 mg twice daily, oral tofacitinib was given to treated patients. People stayed on tofacitinib for 6 to 18 months, then stopped the drug for 6 months. Findings and limits, study-wide: Alopecia totalis/universalis scalp especially showed more expanded CD8+ clones than normal scalp.

Researchers gathered lesional scalp punch biopsies and peripheral blood from patients with alopecia areata. Following extraction, RNA underwent reverse transcription to cDNA, which served as the sequencing template. Here immunoSEQ multiplex PCR was the method, and the copy in TCRdb shows in-frame clones only, minus some. The sample yields about 180,000 clones, 67% seen once. Trimming took 3 bases from V and 1 from J; bases not matched to a gene: 5. The CDR3 sequence is 15 residues long. CDR1 is SGHRS, CDR2 YFSETQ, per germline. To note about this clone: Its matching antigen is unknown.

This chain uses TRBV5-1 with TRBJ2-7, with 9 bases aligning to TRBD1. The receptor's source is a human donor with alopecia areata. The sample consisted of CD8+ T cells sorted from blood, taken at week 0. Here the CDR3 reads CASSSHRGPSYEQYF. The CDR3 nucleotides read TGCGCCAGCAGCTCCCACAGGGGGCCGTCCTACGAGCAGTACTTC.